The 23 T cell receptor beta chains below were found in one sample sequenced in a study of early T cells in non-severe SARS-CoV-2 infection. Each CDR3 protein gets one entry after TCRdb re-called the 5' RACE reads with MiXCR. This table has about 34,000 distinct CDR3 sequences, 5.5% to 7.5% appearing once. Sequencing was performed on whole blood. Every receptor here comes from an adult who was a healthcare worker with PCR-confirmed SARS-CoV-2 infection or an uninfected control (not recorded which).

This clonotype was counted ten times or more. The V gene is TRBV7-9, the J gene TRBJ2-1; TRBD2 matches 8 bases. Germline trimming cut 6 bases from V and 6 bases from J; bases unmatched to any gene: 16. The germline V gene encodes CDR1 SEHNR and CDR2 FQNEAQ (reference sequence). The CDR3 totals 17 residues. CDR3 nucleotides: TGTGCCAGCAGACCCCACTTGGCCGGGGGGGCCGCCAATGAGCAGTTCTTC. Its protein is CASRPHLAGGAANEQFF.

The CDR3: CASSSGTGNTGELFF. Written as DNA, the CDR3 is TGTGCCAGCAGCTCCGGGACAGGGAACACCGGGGAGCTGTTTTTT. The rearrangement links TRBV7-8 to TRBJ2-2, with 8 bases identical to TRBD1. J lost 1 base, V lost 4 bases, and 2 bases had no gene match. Germline V CDR1 and CDR2: SGHVS, FQNEAQ. The CDR3 runs to 15 residues. The whole variable domain, filled in from reference TRBV7-8 and TRBJ2-2, reads GAGVSQSPRYKVAKRGQDVALRCDPISGHVSLFWYQQALGQGPEFLTYFQNEAQLDKSGLPSDRFFAERPEGSVSTLKIQRTQQEDSAVYLCASSSGTGNTGELFFGEGSRLTVL.

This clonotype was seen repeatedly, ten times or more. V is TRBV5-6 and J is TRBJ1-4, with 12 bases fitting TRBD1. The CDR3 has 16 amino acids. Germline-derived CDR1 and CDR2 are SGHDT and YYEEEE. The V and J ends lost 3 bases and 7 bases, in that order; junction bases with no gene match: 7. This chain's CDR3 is CASSSGTGGRGEKLFF. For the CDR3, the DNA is TGTGCCAGCAGCTCCGGGACAGGGGGCCGGGGTGAAAAACTGTTTTTT.

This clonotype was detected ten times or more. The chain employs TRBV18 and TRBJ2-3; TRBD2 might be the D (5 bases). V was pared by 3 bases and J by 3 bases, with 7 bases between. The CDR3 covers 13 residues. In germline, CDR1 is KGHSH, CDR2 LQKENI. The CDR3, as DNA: TGTGCCAGCTCACCCACTAGGACAGATACGCAGTATTTT. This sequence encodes CASSPTRTDTQYF.

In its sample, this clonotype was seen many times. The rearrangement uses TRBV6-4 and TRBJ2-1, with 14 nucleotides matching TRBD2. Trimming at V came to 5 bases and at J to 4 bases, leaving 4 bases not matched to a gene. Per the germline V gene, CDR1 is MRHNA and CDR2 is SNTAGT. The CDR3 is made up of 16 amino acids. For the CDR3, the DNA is TGTGCCAGCAGTTACAGACTAGCGGGGGGGTACAATGAGCAGTTCTTC. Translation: CASSYRLAGGYNEQFF.

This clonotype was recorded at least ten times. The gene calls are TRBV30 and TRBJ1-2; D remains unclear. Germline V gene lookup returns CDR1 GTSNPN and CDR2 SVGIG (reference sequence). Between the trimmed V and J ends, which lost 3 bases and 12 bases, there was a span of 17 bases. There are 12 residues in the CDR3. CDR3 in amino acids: CAWSEYSLGDTF. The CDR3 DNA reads TGTGCCTGGAGCGAATACAGCTTGGGAGACACCTTC.

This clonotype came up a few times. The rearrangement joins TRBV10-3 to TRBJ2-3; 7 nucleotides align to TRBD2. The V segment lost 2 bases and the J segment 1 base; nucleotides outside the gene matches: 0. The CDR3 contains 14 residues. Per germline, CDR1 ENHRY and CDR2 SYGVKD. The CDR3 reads CAISERGGTDTQYF. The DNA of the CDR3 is TGTGCCATCAGTGAGCGGGGGGGCACAGATACGCAGTATTTT.

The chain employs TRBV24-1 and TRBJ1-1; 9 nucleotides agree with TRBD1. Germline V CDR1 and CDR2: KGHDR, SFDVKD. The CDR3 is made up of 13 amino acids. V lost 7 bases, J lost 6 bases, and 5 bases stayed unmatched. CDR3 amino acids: CATSGTGGSEAFF. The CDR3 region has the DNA TGTGCCACCAGCGGTACAGGGGGCTCTGAAGCTTTCTTT.

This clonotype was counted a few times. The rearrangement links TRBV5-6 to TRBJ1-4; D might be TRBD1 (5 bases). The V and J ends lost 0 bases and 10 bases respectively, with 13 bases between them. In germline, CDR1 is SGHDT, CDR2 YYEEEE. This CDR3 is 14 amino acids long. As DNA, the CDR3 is TGTGCCAGCAGCTTGGGGGGTTTTAGGGGAAAACTGTTTTTT. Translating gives CASSLGGFRGKLFF.

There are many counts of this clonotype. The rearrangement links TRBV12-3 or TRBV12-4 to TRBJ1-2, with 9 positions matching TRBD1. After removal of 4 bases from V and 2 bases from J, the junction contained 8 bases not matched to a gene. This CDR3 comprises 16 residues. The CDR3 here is CASSSGQGSPNYGYTF. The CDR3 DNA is TGTGCCAGCAGTTCAGGACAGGGGTCGCCCAACTATGGCTACACCTTC.

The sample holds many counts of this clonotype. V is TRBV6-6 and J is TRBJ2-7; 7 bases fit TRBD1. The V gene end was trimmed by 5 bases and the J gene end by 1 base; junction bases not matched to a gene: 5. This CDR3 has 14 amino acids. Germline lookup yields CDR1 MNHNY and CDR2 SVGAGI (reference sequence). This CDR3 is CASSQQGKSYEQYF. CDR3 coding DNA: TGTGCCAGCAGTCAACAGGGGAAGTCCTACGAGCAGTACTTC.

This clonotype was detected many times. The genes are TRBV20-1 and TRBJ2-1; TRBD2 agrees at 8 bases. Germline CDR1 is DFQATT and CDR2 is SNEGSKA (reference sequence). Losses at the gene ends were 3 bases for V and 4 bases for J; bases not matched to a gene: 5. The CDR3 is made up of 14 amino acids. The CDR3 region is CSARSGGAYNEQFF. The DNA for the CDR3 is TGCAGTGCTAGGTCCGGGGGGGCTTACAATGAGCAGTTCTTC.

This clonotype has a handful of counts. CDR3 amino acids: CASSQEFGRAYEQYF. CDR3 DNA: TGCGCCAGCAGCCAAGAATTTGGCAGGGCCTACGAGCAGTACTTC. The J gene is TRBJ2-7, the V gene TRBV4-3, with a tentative D call TRBD1 (5 bases). In germline, CDR1 is LGHNA, CDR2 YSLEER. V lost 0 bases, J lost 2 bases, and 11 bases lay in between. CDR3 size: 15 residues.

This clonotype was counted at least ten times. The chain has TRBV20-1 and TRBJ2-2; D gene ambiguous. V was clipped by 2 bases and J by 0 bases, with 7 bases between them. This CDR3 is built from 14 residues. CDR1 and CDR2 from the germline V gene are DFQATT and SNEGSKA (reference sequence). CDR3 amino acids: CSARRSTNTGELFF. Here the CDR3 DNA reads TGCAGTGCTAGAAGGTCAACGAACACCGGGGAGCTGTTTTTT.

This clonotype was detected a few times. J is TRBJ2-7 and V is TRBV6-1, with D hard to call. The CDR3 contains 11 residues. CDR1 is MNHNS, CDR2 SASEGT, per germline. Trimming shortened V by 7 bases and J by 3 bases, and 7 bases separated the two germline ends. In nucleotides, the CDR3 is TGTGCCAGCAACAGAAACTACGAGCAGTACTTC. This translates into CASNRNYEQYF.

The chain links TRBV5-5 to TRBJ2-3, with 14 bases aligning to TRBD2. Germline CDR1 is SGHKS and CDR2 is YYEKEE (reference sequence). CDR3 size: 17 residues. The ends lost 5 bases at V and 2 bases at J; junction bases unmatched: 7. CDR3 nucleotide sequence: TGTGCCAGCAGGCCCGGGACTAGCGGGGGAATCACAGATACGCAGTATTTT. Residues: CASRPGTSGGITDTQYF.

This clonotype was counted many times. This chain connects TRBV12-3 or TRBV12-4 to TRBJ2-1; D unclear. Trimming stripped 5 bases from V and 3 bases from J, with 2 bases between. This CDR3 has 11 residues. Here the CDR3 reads CASSLYNEQFF. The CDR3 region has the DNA TGTGCCAGCAGTCTCTACAATGAGCAGTTCTTC.

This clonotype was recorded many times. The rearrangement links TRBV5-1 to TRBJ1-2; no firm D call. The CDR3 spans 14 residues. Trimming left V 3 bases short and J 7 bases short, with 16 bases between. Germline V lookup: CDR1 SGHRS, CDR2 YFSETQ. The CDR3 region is CASSYPNPFGGYTF. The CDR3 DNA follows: TGCGCCAGCAGCTACCCGAACCCCTTCGGTGGCTACACCTTC.

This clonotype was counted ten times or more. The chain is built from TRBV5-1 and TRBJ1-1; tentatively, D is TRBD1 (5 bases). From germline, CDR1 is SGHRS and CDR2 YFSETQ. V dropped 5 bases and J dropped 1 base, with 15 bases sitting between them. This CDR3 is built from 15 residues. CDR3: CASRQVRTRNTEAFF. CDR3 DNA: TGCGCCAGCAGACAGGTTAGGACTAGGAACACTGAAGCTTTCTTT. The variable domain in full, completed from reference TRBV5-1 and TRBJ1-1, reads KAGVTQTPRYLIKTRGQQVTLSCSPISGHRSVSWYQQTPGQGLQFLFEYFSETQRNKGNFPGRFSGRQFSNSRSEMNVSTLELGDSALYLCASRQVRTRNTEAFFGQGTRLTVV.

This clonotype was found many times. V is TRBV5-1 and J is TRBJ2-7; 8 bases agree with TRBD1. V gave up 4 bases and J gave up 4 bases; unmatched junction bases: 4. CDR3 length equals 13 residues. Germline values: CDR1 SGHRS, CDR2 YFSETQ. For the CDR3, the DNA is TGCGCCAGCAGCGAGGACAGGGCATACGAGCAGTACTTC. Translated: CASSEDRAYEQYF.

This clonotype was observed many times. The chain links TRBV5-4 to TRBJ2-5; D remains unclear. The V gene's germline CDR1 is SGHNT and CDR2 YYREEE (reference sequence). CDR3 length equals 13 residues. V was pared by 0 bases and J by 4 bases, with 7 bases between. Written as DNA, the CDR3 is TGTGCCAGCAGCTTGGGACCTTTAGAGACCCAGTACTTC. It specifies CASSLGPLETQYF.

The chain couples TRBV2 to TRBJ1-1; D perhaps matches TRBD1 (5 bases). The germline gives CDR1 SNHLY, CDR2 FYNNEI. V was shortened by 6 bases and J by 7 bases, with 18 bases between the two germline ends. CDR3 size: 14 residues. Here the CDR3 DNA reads TGTGCCAGCAGAGATCCGGGACCCGGTGGTGAAGCTTTCTTT. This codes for CASRDPGPGGEAFF.

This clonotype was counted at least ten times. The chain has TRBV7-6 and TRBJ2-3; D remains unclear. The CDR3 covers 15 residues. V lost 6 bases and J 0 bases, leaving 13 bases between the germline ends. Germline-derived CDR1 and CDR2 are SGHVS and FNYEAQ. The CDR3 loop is CASRPDAASTDTQYF. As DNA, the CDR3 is TGTGCCAGCAGACCCGACGCCGCTAGCACAGATACGCAGTATTTT.